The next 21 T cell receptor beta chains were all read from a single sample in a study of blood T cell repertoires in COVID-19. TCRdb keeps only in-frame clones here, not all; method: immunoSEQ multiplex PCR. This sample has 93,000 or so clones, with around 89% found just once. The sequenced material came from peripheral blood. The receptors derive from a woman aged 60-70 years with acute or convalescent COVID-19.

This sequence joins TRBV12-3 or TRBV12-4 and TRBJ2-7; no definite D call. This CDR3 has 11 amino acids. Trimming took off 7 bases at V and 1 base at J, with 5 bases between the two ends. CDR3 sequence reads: CASTHSYEQYF. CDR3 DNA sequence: TGTGCCAGCACCCATTCCTACGAGCAGTACTTC.

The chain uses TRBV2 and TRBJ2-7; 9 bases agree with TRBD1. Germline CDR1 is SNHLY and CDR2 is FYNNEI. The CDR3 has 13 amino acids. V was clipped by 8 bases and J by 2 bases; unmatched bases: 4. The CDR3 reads CASVGQGPYEQYF. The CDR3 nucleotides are TGTGCCAGCGTAGGACAGGGGCCCTACGAGCAGTACTTC.

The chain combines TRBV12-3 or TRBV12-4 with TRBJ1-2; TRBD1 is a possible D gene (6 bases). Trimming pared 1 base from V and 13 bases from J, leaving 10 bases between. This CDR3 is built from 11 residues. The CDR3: CASSLGLDSTF. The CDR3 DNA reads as TGTGCCAGCAGTTTAGGTCTGGACAGCACCTTC.

CDR3 loop: CATHRSGAEDNEQFF. DNA of the CDR3: TGTGCCACACACCGCAGCGGAGCGGAAGACAATGAGCAGTTCTTC. This chain links TRBV6-6 with TRBJ2-1; D possibly corresponds to TRBD2 (5 bases). In germline, CDR1 is MNHNY, CDR2 SVGAGI (reference sequence). This CDR3 contains 15 residues. Trimming took off 10 bases at V and 5 bases at J, with 21 bases between the two ends.

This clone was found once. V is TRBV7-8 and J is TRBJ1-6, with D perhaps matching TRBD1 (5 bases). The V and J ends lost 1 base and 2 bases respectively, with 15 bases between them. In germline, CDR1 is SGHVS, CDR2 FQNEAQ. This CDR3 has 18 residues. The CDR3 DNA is TGTGCCAGCAGCTTAGATGGTGGGGGGAGTGCCTATAATTCACCCCTCCACTTT. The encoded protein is CASSLDGGGSAYNSPLHF.

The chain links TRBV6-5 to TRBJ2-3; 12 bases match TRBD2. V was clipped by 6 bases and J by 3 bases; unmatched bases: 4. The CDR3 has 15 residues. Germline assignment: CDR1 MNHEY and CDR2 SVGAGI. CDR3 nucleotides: TGTGCCAGCAGCTCCGGGACTAGCGGGACAGATACGCAGTATTTT. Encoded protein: CASSSGTSGTDTQYF.

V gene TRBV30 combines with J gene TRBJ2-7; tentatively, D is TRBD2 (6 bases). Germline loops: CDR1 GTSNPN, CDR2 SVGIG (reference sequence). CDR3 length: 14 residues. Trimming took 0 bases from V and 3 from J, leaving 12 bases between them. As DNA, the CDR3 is TGTGCCTGGAGTGTAGGAGGGCTCCTCTACGAGCAGTACTTC. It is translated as CAWSVGGLLYEQYF.

CDR3 region: CASSSGTGLYGYTF. The CDR3 nucleotides read TGTGCCAGCAGTTCGGGGACAGGGCTCTATGGCTACACCTTC. The chain links TRBV27 to TRBJ1-2; 9 nucleotides match TRBD1. J was trimmed by 4 bases and V by 4 bases; bases with no gene match: 4. The germline gives CDR1 MNHEY, CDR2 SMNVEV (reference sequence). The CDR3 is 14 amino acids.

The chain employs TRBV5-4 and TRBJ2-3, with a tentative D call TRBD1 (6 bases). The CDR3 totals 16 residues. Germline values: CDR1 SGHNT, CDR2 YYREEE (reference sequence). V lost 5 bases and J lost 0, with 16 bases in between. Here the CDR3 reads CASRPFGTTSTDTQYF. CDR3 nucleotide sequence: TGTGCCAGCAGACCGTTCGGGACAACTAGCACAGATACGCAGTATTTT.

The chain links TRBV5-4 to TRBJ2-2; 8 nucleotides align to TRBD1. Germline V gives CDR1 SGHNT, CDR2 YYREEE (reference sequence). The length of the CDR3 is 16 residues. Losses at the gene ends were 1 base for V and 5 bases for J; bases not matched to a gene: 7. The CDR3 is CASSLRTGGLTGELFF. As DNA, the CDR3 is TGTGCCAGCAGCTTGCGTACAGGGGGGTTGACCGGGGAGCTGTTTTTT.

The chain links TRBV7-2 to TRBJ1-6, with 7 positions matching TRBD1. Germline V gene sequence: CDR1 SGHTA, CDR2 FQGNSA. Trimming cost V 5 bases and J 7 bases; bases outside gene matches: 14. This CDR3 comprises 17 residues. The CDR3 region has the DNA TGTGCCAGCAGCAAATTCAGGGGGTTACGCCGGAATTCACCCCTCCACTTT. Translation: CASSKFRGLRRNSPLHF.

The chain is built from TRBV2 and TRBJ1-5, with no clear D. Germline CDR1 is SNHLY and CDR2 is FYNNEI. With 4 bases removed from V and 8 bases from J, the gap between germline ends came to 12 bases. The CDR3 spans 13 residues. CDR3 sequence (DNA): TGTGCCAGCAGTGGCCGGGGTTCAAAGCCCCAGCATTTT. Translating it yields CASSGRGSKPQHF. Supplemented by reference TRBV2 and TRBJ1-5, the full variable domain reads EPEVTQTPSHQVTQMGQEVILRCVPISNHLYFYWYRQILGQKVEFLVSFYNNEISEKSEIFDDQFSVERPDGSNFTLKIRSTKLEDSAMYFCASSGRGSKPQHFGDGTRLSIL.

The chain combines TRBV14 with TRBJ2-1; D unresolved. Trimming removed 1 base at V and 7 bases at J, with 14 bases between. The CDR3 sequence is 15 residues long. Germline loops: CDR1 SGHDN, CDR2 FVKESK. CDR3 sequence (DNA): TGTGCCAGCAGCCAAGTTACTTCGCGGCCTAATGAGCAGTTCTTC. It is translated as CASSQVTSRPNEQFF.

The CDR3: CASSQVTEGEKLFF. CDR3 nucleotide sequence: TGTGCCAGCAGTCAGGTTACGGAGGGGGAAAAACTGTTTTTT. The gene calls are TRBV6-6 and TRBJ1-4; D may be TRBD1 (5 bases). Germline CDR1 is MNHNY and CDR2 is SVGAGI (reference sequence). This CDR3 has 14 amino acids. Trimming left V 5 bases short and J 8 bases short, with 15 bases between.

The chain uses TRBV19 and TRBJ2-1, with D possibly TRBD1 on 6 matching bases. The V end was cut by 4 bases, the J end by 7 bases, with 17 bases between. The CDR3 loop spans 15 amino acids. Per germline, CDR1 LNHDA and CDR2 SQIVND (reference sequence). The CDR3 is CASSRGLAPRNEQFF. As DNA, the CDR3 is TGTGCCAGTAGTAGGGGGCTAGCACCCAGAAATGAGCAGTTCTTC.

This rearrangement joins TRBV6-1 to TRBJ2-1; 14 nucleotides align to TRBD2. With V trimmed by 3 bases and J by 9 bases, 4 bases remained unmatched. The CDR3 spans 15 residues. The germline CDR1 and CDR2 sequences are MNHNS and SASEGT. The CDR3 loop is CASSEGLAGVSEQFF. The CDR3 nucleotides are TGTGCCAGCAGTGAGGGACTAGCGGGAGTGAGTGAGCAGTTCTTC.

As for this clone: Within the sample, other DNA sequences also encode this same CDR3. In nucleotides, the CDR3 is TGTGCCAGCAGTTTCAGGGGCAATCAGCCCCAGCATTTT. This sequence encodes CASSFRGNQPQHF. The rearrangement uses TRBV12-3 or TRBV12-4 and TRBJ1-5; D might be TRBD1 (5 bases). Trimming left V 3 bases short and J 2 bases short, with 5 bases between. This CDR3 spans 13 amino acids.

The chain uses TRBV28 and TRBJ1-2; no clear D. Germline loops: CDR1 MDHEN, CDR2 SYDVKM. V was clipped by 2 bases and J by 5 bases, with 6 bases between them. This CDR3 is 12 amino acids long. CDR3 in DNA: TGTGCCAGCAGTTTACTCCTGTATGGCTACACCTTC. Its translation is CASSLLLYGYTF.

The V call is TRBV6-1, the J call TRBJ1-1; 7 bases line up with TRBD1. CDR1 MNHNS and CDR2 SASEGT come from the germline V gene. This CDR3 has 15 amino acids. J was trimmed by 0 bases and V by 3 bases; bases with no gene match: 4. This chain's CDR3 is CASSDPGQLNTEAFF. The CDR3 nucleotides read TGTGCCAGCAGTGACCCGGGACAGCTGAACACTGAAGCTTTCTTT.

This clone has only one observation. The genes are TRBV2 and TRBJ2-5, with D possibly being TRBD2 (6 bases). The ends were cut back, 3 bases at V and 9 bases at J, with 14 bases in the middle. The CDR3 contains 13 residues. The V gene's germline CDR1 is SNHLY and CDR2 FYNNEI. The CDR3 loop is CASSEGRGPSQYF. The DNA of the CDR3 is TGTGCCAGCAGTGAGGGGCGGGGCCCGTCCCAGTACTTC.

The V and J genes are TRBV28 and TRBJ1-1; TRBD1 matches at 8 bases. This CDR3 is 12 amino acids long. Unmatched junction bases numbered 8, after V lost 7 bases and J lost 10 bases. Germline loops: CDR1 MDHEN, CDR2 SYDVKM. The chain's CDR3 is CASISGQGRAFF. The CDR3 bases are TGTGCCAGCATCTCTGGACAGGGAAGAGCTTTCTTT.